The T cell receptor beta chain described here comes from a study of OX40 agonist ivuxolimab in advanced cancers. The data were produced by immunoSEQ multiplex PCR, yet TCRdb's version contains in-frame clones alone and is incomplete. The data contain more than 65,000 clones, approximately 81% of them singletons. The CDR3 extends over 16 amino acids. CDR1 is SGHDN, CDR2 FVKESK, per germline. V shed 2 bases and J shed 7 bases, with 15 bases lying between them. J is TRBJ1-6 and V is TRBV14; no definite D call. This TCR came from an adult with an advanced solid tumor such as melanoma, head and neck, liver or kidney cancer. The sequenced sample was CD4+ or CD8+ T cells sorted from blood, obtained in a trial of the OX40 agonist ivuxolimab. CDR3 DNA: TGTGCCAGCAGCCAATTCGTTGGACTTCAGAATTCACCCCTCCACTTT. Amino acids: CASSQFVGLQNSPLHF.